A single TCR beta chain is shown here with its context. The data are from a study of blood T cell repertoires in COVID-19. Across the whole study: The cDNA or gDNA used as material had been derived from T cells, B-cell-depleted T cells, or PBMCs.

As handled by the study authors: Nucleated cell number was recorded as an estimate derived from reference gene primer amplification. Profiled with immunoSEQ multiplex PCR; TCRdb holds only in-frame clones, not every one. That table is the source of V, J and clone size, and D and trimming were worked out from the DNA. The sample yields about 61,000 clones, roughly 90% seen once. The V gene's germline CDR1 is GTSNPN and CDR2 SVGIG (reference sequence). CDR3 size: 14 residues. Deletions cut 0 bases from V and 4 bases from J, with 13 bases between. Sequences were obtained from peripheral blood. This sequence joins TRBV30 and TRBJ2-7; the D gene is possibly TRBD2 (5 bases). The sequence came from a woman aged 45-65 years with active or convalescent COVID-19. Here the CDR3 DNA reads TGTGCCTGGAGTGTAGGTGGGTCGGGGTACGAGCAGTACTTC. Translating gives CAWSVGGSGYEQYF.